This is a list of T cell receptor beta chains from one sample in a study of blood T cells in healthy people across ages. Via MiXCR, TCRdb re-called the 5' RACE reads, giving one row per CDR3 protein. The sample contains 1,500,000 or so distinct CDR3 sequences, roughly 64% of which appear only once. Sequencing input: blood. These receptors originate from a man in his late teens or twenties in good health. CDR3s include the opening cysteine and the closing phenylalanine or tryptophan. D genes are given only for firm matches. A row's size may be missing; if present it is once, few, many or a size class.

clone_size: few
d_call: .
v_call: TRBV20-1
cdr3_length: 16
j_call: TRBJ2-5
cdr3_aa: CSAPDVADPRRETQYF
cdr3_nt: TGCAGTGCTCCCGACGTTGCCGATCCTAGACGGGAGACCCAGTACTTC

clone_size: .
d_call: .
v_call: TRBV14
cdr3_length: 16
j_call: TRBJ2-1
cdr3_aa: CASSQDSLARGYEQFF
cdr3_nt: TGTGCCAGCAGCCAAGATTCCCTAGCGAGGGGCTATGAGCAGTTCTTC

clone_size: once
d_call: TRBD2
v_call: TRBV5-1
cdr3_length: 15
j_call: TRBJ2-7
cdr3_aa: CASSLRREILNEQYF
cdr3_nt: TGCGCCAGCAGCTTACGGCGGGAGATCCTCAATGAGCAGTACTTC

clone_size: .
d_call: .
v_call: TRBV4-1
cdr3_length: 15
j_call: TRBJ2-1
cdr3_aa: CASSQVDSANNEQFF
cdr3_nt: TGCGCCAGCAGCCAAGTGGACAGCGCGAACAATGAGCAGTTCTTC

clone_size: .
d_call: .
v_call: TRBV9
cdr3_length: 13
j_call: TRBJ2-1
cdr3_aa: CASSVEQYNEQFF
cdr3_nt: TGTGCCAGCAGCGTAGAACAGTACAATGAGCAGTTCTTC

clone_size: .
d_call: .
v_call: TRBV11-2
cdr3_length: 16
j_call: TRBJ1-4
cdr3_aa: CASTPSWATTNEKLFF
cdr3_nt: TGTGCCAGCACCCCCTCGTGGGCCACAACTAATGAAAAACTGTTTTTT

clone_size: .
d_call: .
v_call: TRBV27
cdr3_length: 16
j_call: TRBJ1-6
cdr3_aa: CASSSHRQALDSPLHF
cdr3_nt: TGTGCCAGCAGTTCCCACCGACAGGCCCTGGATTCACCCCTCCACTTT

clone_size: .
d_call: .
v_call: TRBV3-1
cdr3_length: 15
j_call: TRBJ2-1
cdr3_aa: CASSQGGAVEREQFF
cdr3_nt: TGTGCCAGCAGCCAAGGGGGGGCCGTGGAAAGAGAGCAGTTCTTC

clone_size: .
d_call: .
v_call: TRBV7-2
cdr3_length: 16
j_call: TRBJ1-3
cdr3_aa: CASSFGPHPTGNTIYF
cdr3_nt: TGTGCCAGCAGCTTCGGACCACACCCCACTGGAAACACCATATATTTT

clone_size: .
d_call: TRBD2
v_call: TRBV14
cdr3_length: 16
j_call: TRBJ2-7
cdr3_aa: CASSRLGLAGAYEQYF
cdr3_nt: TGTGCCAGCAGCCGCCTGGGACTAGCGGGAGCGTACGAGCAGTACTTC

clone_size: .
d_call: TRBD2
v_call: TRBV4-1
cdr3_length: 16
j_call: TRBJ2-1
cdr3_aa: CASSQVRAGVSNEQFF
cdr3_nt: TGCGCCAGCAGCCAAGTTCGAGCGGGAGTTTCAAATGAGCAGTTCTTC

clone_size: .
d_call: .
v_call: TRBV20-1
cdr3_length: 15
j_call: TRBJ2-5
cdr3_aa: CSARETRKTGETQYF
cdr3_nt: TGCAGTGCTAGAGAAACCAGGAAAACAGGAGAGACCCAGTACTTC

clone_size: .
d_call: TRBD2
v_call: TRBV10-3
cdr3_length: 15
j_call: TRBJ2-3
cdr3_aa: CAIKATGTNVDTQYF
cdr3_nt: TGTGCCATCAAGGCCACCGGGACTAATGTTGATACGCAGTATTTT

clone_size: .
d_call: .
v_call: TRBV7-2
cdr3_length: 15
j_call: TRBJ2-1
cdr3_aa: CASSLASGPSNEQFF
cdr3_nt: TGTGCCAGCAGCTTAGCTTCTGGACCGAGCAATGAGCAGTTCTTC

clone_size: .
d_call: .
v_call: TRBV29-1
cdr3_length: 11
j_call: TRBJ1-1
cdr3_aa: CSVARFTEAFF
cdr3_nt: TGCAGCGTTGCTAGGTTCACTGAAGCTTTCTTT

clone_size: .
d_call: .
v_call: TRBV11-3
cdr3_length: 13
j_call: TRBJ2-1
cdr3_aa: CASGSRPTSPQFF
cdr3_nt: TGTGCCAGCGGCTCCCGCCCTACTAGTCCGCAGTTCTTC

clone_size: few
d_call: TRBD2
v_call: TRBV20-1
cdr3_length: 16
j_call: TRBJ2-5
cdr3_aa: CSASFPSGVGRETQYF
cdr3_nt: TGCAGTGCTAGTTTCCCTAGCGGGGTCGGTAGGGAGACCCAGTACTTC

clone_size: once
d_call: .
v_call: TRBV20-1
cdr3_length: 13
j_call: TRBJ2-7
cdr3_aa: CSARDYSDYEQYF
cdr3_nt: TGCAGTGCTAGGGACTATTCTGACTACGAGCAGTACTTC

clone_size: .
d_call: .
v_call: TRBV7-9
cdr3_length: 15
j_call: TRBJ2-5
cdr3_aa: CASSLLMGAGETQYF
cdr3_nt: TGTGCCAGCAGCTTACTAATGGGGGCTGGAGAGACCCAGTACTTC

clone_size: .
d_call: .
v_call: TRBV27
cdr3_length: 15
j_call: TRBJ2-1
cdr3_aa: CASSRLPSSYNEQFF
cdr3_nt: TGTGCCAGCAGTCGACTACCTAGCTCCTACAATGAGCAGTTCTTC

clone_size: .
d_call: TRBD2
v_call: TRBV6-2/TRBV6-3
cdr3_length: 13
j_call: TRBJ2-5
cdr3_aa: CASMVGRLETQYF
cdr3_nt: TGTGCCAGCATGGTCGGGAGGTTAGAGACCCAGTACTTC

clone_size: .
d_call: TRBD2
v_call: TRBV6-1
cdr3_length: 15
j_call: TRBJ2-7
cdr3_aa: CASSAHKGLNYEQYF
cdr3_nt: TGTGCCAGCAGTGCCCATAAGGGACTAAACTACGAGCAGTACTTC

clone_size: .
d_call: .
v_call: TRBV6-5
cdr3_length: 12
j_call: TRBJ2-7
cdr3_aa: CASSYRVGEQYF
cdr3_nt: TGTGCCAGCAGTTACAGGGTTGGGGAGCAGTACTTC

clone_size: .
d_call: .
v_call: TRBV5-6
cdr3_length: 16
j_call: TRBJ2-7
cdr3_aa: CASSLSTGQSSYEQYF
cdr3_nt: TGTGCCAGCAGCTTGAGTACAGGGCAGAGCTCCTACGAGCAGTACTTC

clone_size: .
d_call: .
v_call: TRBV12-3/TRBV12-4
cdr3_length: 16
j_call: TRBJ2-7
cdr3_aa: CASSFSAAKSSYEQYF
cdr3_nt: TGTGCCAGCAGTTTCAGCGCGGCCAAGAGCTCCTACGAGCAGTACTTC

clone_size: .
d_call: .
v_call: TRBV12-3/TRBV12-4
cdr3_length: 11
j_call: TRBJ2-1
cdr3_aa: CASSLAAQQFF
cdr3_nt: TGTGCCAGCAGTTTAGCGGCTCAGCAGTTCTTC

clone_size: .
d_call: .
v_call: TRBV15
cdr3_length: 15
j_call: TRBJ2-7
cdr3_aa: CATSRDNGGRMEQYF
cdr3_nt: TGTGCCACCAGCAGAGATAACGGGGGGCGAATGGAGCAGTACTTC

clone_size: .
d_call: TRBD2
v_call: TRBV20-1
cdr3_length: 17
j_call: TRBJ2-1
cdr3_aa: CSARDSGRAGTYNGQFF
cdr3_nt: TGCAGTGCTAGAGATAGCGGGAGGGCCGGAACCTACAATGGGCAGTTCTTC

clone_size: .
d_call: TRBD1
v_call: TRBV7-9
cdr3_length: 16
j_call: TRBJ2-7
cdr3_aa: CASSTIRRDRDYEQYF
cdr3_nt: TGTGCCAGCAGCACCATTCGCCGGGACAGGGACTACGAGCAGTACTTC

clone_size: .
d_call: .
v_call: TRBV7-9
cdr3_length: 14
j_call: TRBJ2-5
cdr3_aa: CASSSYLAQETQYF
cdr3_nt: TGTGCCAGCAGCTCCTACTTGGCCCAAGAGACCCAGTACTTC

clone_size: .
d_call: .
v_call: TRBV28
cdr3_length: 11
j_call: TRBJ2-4
cdr3_aa: CASSPQGYQYF
cdr3_nt: TGTGCCAGCAGTCCTCAAGGCTATCAGTACTTC

clone_size: few
d_call: .
v_call: TRBV20-1
cdr3_length: 13
j_call: TRBJ2-5
cdr3_aa: CSASRARLGEQYF
cdr3_nt: TGCAGTGCTAGCAGGGCCCGCTTAGGGGAGCAGTACTTC

clone_size: .
d_call: .
v_call: TRBV20-1
cdr3_length: 12
j_call: TRBJ2-5
cdr3_aa: CSAREGDGSQYF
cdr3_nt: TGCAGTGCTAGAGAGGGGGACGGGTCCCAGTACTTC

clone_size: .
d_call: .
v_call: TRBV7-6
cdr3_length: 19
j_call: TRBJ2-3
cdr3_aa: CASSLAPPQQGTELDTQYF
cdr3_nt: TGTGCCAGCAGCTTAGCGCCCCCTCAACAAGGGACCGAACTAGATACGCAGTATTTT

clone_size: few
d_call: .
v_call: TRBV6-2/TRBV6-3
cdr3_length: 15
j_call: TRBJ2-7
cdr3_aa: CASSYSIEATYEQYF
cdr3_nt: TGTGCCAGCAGTTACTCGATTGAGGCTACCTACGAGCAGTACTTC

clone_size: few
d_call: TRBD2
v_call: TRBV29-1
cdr3_length: 17
j_call: TRBJ2-3
cdr3_aa: CSVREWLAGMSTDTQYF
cdr3_nt: TGCAGCGTCCGAGAATGGTTAGCGGGAATGAGCACAGATACGCAGTATTTT

clone_size: .
d_call: .
v_call: TRBV5-1
cdr3_length: 16
j_call: TRBJ2-1
cdr3_aa: CASSLDSGDYYNEQFF
cdr3_nt: TGCGCCAGCAGCTTAGACAGCGGCGATTACTACAATGAGCAGTTCTTC

clone_size: .
d_call: TRBD2
v_call: TRBV27
cdr3_length: 20
j_call: TRBJ2-1
cdr3_aa: CASSLLDGTSGGRSYNEQFF
cdr3_nt: TGTGCCAGCAGTTTACTGGACGGGACTAGCGGGGGAAGGTCCTACAATGAGCAGTTCTTC

clone_size: few
d_call: .
v_call: TRBV20-1
cdr3_length: 13
j_call: TRBJ2-6
cdr3_aa: CSAMKAGANVLTF
cdr3_nt: TGCAGTGCTATGAAGGCCGGGGCCAACGTCCTGACTTTC

clone_size: .
d_call: .
v_call: TRBV20-1
cdr3_length: 14
j_call: TRBJ2-7
cdr3_aa: CSAREVGGFHEQYF
cdr3_nt: TGCAGTGCTAGAGAAGTAGGAGGGTTCCACGAGCAGTACTTC

clone_size: .
d_call: TRBD2
v_call: TRBV6-1
cdr3_length: 16
j_call: TRBJ2-1
cdr3_aa: CASSERGGRSYNEQFF
cdr3_nt: TGTGCCAGCAGTGAGCGGGGGGGACGCTCCTACAATGAGCAGTTCTTC

clone_size: .
d_call: .
v_call: TRBV6-1
cdr3_length: 16
j_call: TRBJ1-1
cdr3_aa: CASSEDRQVLRTEAFF
cdr3_nt: TGTGCCAGCAGTGAAGATCGACAGGTTTTAAGGACTGAAGCTTTCTTT

clone_size: .
d_call: TRBD1
v_call: TRBV14
cdr3_length: 14
j_call: TRBJ1-4
cdr3_aa: CASSRGTGSEKLFF
cdr3_nt: TGTGCCAGCAGCCGCGGGACAGGGAGTGAAAAACTGTTTTTT

clone_size: once
d_call: .
v_call: TRBV15
cdr3_length: 19
j_call: TRBJ2-2
cdr3_aa: CATSREGSGGMEYTGELFF
cdr3_nt: TGTGCCACCAGCAGAGAGGGTAGTGGAGGGATGGAATACACCGGGGAGCTGTTTTTT

clone_size: few
d_call: TRBD1
v_call: TRBV5-1
cdr3_length: 14
j_call: TRBJ2-7
cdr3_aa: CASSGGQGAYEQYF
cdr3_nt: TGCGCCAGCAGCGGGGGACAGGGGGCATACGAGCAGTACTTC